These T cell receptor beta chains were read from a single sample in a study of preoperative IRX-2 immunotherapy in early breast cancer. The table came from immunoSEQ multiplex PCR; TCRdb's copy has only in-frame clones and leaves some out. The data hold around 29,000 clones, with 82% observed a single time. The specimen was collected from a patient treated with IRX-2 immunotherapy. The receptors derive from a human donor with breast cancer. Each CDR3 is given with its conserved first and last residue. The order of the fields is J gene, clone size, V gene, D gene, CDR3 DNA, CDR3 protein. A D gene is named only where the DNA matches it firmly. A row's size may be missing; if present it is once, few, many or a size class.

TRBJ1-2	few	TRBV11-3	TRBD1	TGTGCCAGCAGCTCGACGGCAGGGGGCCTCTATGGCTACACCTTC	CASSSTAGGLYGYTF
TRBJ2-7	NA	TRBV7-6	TRBD2	TGTGCCAGCAGCTTGTCGAGCGGGGCCTACGAGCAGTACTTC	CASSLSSGAYEQYF
TRBJ1-6	NA	TRBV6-8	TRBD1	TGTGCCAGCACCCTACGGGACAGCGGTTCACCCCTCCACTTT	CASTLRDSGSPLHF
TRBJ2-7	NA	TRBV10-3	NA	TGTGCCATCAGTGAGCCGACAGGATTTGCCGACGAGCAGTACTTC	CAISEPTGFADEQYF
TRBJ1-1	few	TRBV18	NA	TGTGCCAGCTCATCGGACATGAACACTGAAGCTTTCTTT	CASSSDMNTEAFF
TRBJ1-1	few	TRBV29-1	NA	TGCAGCGTTCGGAACATCATGAACACTGAAGCTTTCTTT	CSVRNIMNTEAFF
TRBJ2-7	NA	TRBV18	NA	TGTGCCAGCTCACCACTCGGTGGAGAAAGCTCCTACGAGCAGTACTTC	CASSPLGGESSYEQYF
TRBJ2-5	NA	TRBV28	TRBD1	TGTGCCAGCAGGACAGGGGGGGGTGCGGAGACCCAGTACTTC	CASRTGGGAETQYF
TRBJ1-4	few	TRBV11-3	NA	TGTGCCAGCAGCCGGACGGATACTAATGAAAAACTGTTTTTT	CASSRTDTNEKLFF
TRBJ2-3	NA	TRBV11-3	NA	TGTGCCAGCAGCTTCAGGGGAACTAGCACAGATACGCAGTATTTT	CASSFRGTSTDTQYF
TRBJ1-2	NA	TRBV1	NA	TGCGCCAGCAGCCAAAACTCGGACGGGTCAGGATATGGCTACACCTTC	CASSQNSDGSGYGYTF
TRBJ2-2	NA	TRBV7-1	NA	TGTGCCAGCAGCTTAGATCCGCGCCCATTCCCCGGGGAGCTGTTTTTT	CASSLDPRPFPGELFF
TRBJ2-4	NA	TRBV11-3	NA	TGTGCCAGCAGCTGGGGGGACGGACTTTTCCCCAAAAACATTCAGTACTTC	CASSWGDGLFPKNIQYF
TRBJ2-3	NA	TRBV28	NA	TGTGCCAGCGATACTTTCGCCTCACCGGCGGCAGATACGCAGTATTTT	CASDTFASPAADTQYF
TRBJ1-2	NA	TRBV30	NA	TGTGCCTGGAGTGTACCGGCAGGGCCCTCTTATGGCTACACCTTC	CAWSVPAGPSYGYTF
TRBJ1-1	NA	TRBV4-2	NA	TGTGCCAGCAGCTTCGGAGAGTACACTGAAGCTTTCTTT	CASSFGEYTEAFF
TRBJ1-2	NA	TRBV19	NA	TGTGCCACCACGGATGGGCCCCCTAACTATGGCTACACCTTC	CATTDGPPNYGYTF
TRBJ2-7	NA	TRBV18	TRBD1	TGTGCCAGCTCACCACTCTGGGGTCAGGGGGACTACGAGCAGTACTTC	CASSPLWGQGDYEQYF
TRBJ2-7	NA	TRBV6-7	NA	TGTGCCACCCTCCAAAGGGATCGGGGCTCCTACGAGCAGTACTTC	CATLQRDRGSYEQYF
TRBJ2-1	NA	TRBV14	NA	TGTGCCAGCAGCCAAGAAGGGGGACTACCCTACAATGAGCAGTTCTTC	CASSQEGGLPYNEQFF
TRBJ1-4	NA	TRBV28	TRBD1	TGTGCCAGCAGTTATCAGGGGGATGAAAAACTGTTTTTT	CASSYQGDEKLFF
TRBJ2-7	few	TRBV11-3	NA	TGTGCCAGCAGCTCACCAACCCCGCCCTACGAGCAGTACTTC	CASSSPTPPYEQYF
TRBJ2-7	NA	TRBV28	NA	TGTGCCAGCAGCCCGCAGGGTTCCTACGAGCAGTACTTC	CASSPQGSYEQYF
TRBJ1-1	NA	TRBV23-1	NA	TGCGCCAGCAGCCGAGCCGGTGGAACTGAAGCTTTCTTT	CASSRAGGTEAFF
TRBJ1-4	NA	TRBV15	NA	TGTGCCACCAGCAGAGATCGGAAATCAACTAATGAAAAACTGTTTTTT	CATSRDRKSTNEKLFF
TRBJ1-2	NA	TRBV19	TRBD1	TGTGCCAGTAGTCCCTCAGGGGGCTATGGCTACACCTTC	CASSPSGGYGYTF
TRBJ2-5	NA	TRBV6-8	TRBD2	TGTGCCTGCAGGCGGGGGCAAGAGACCCAGTACTTC	CACRRGQETQYF
TRBJ2-3	NA	TRBV6-8	NA	TGTGCCAGCATGGATTTGGCGGGGGCCTTCTTAGGCACAGATACGCAGTATTTT	CASMDLAGAFLGTDTQYF
TRBJ2-7	NA	TRBV4-1	NA	TGCGCCAGCAGCCAAGATCGGTCGATCCCCTACGAGCAGTACTTC	CASSQDRSIPYEQYF
TRBJ1-1	NA	TRBV11-3	NA	TGTGCCAGCAGCCAACGGTGGGGCAGGGAGGGAACTGAAGCTTTCTTT	CASSQRWGREGTEAFF
TRBJ2-5	NA	TRBV28	NA	TGTGCCAGCACTCAACCGGGGCCTCAAGAGACCCAGTACTTC	CASTQPGPQETQYF
TRBJ1-1	NA	TRBV11-3	NA	TGTGCCAGCAAATTTGGCAGGGGTGGTTTACGGAACACTGAAGCTTTCTTT	CASKFGRGGLRNTEAFF
TRBJ2-7	NA	TRBV6-8	NA	TGTGCCAGCAGCTGGGACGACTACGAGCAGTATTTC	CASSWDDYEQYF
TRBJ1-1	NA	TRBV6-8	NA	TGTGCCACCTTCAGACAGAAGAACACTGAAGCTTTCTTT	CATFRQKNTEAFF
TRBJ1-5	NA	TRBV19	TRBD1	TGTGCCAGTAAGTGGACAGGGGTGCGCCAGCCCCAGCATTTT	CASKWTGVRQPQHF
TRBJ2-7	NA	TRBV28	NA	TGTGCCAGCAGGGGGCAGGTCTACGAGCAGTACTTC	CASRGQVYEQYF
TRBJ2-3	NA	TRBV5-1	NA	TGCGCCAGCAGCTTGCGAGGAGATACAGGCACAGATACGCAGTATTTT	CASSLRGDTGTDTQYF
TRBJ2-3	NA	TRBV6-8	NA	TGTGCCAGCAGTCCCAGACGGGGAAGCACAGATACGCAGTATTTT	CASSPRRGSTDTQYF
TRBJ1-2	NA	TRBV28	TRBD1	TGTGCCAGCAGTTTAAGGACAGGCGATGGCTACACCTTC	CASSLRTGDGYTF
TRBJ2-5	NA	TRBV6-8	NA	TGTGCCAGCAGTACCTGGGGGTTAGAGACCCAGTACTTC	CASSTWGLETQYF
TRBJ1-2	NA	TRBV28	NA	TGTGCCAGCAGTTTATCTCCCGGGACCTCTATGCTCTATGGCTACACCTTC	CASSLSPGTSMLYGYTF
TRBJ1-5	NA	TRBV6-8	NA	TGTGCCAGCAGTGTTTTGCAGGGAGGGGGCAATCAGCCCCAGCATTTT	CASSVLQGGGNQPQHF
TRBJ2-7	NA	TRBV6-7	NA	TGTGCCAGCAATTACGACCGGGACTACGAGCAGTACTTC	CASNYDRDYEQYF
TRBJ1-2	NA	TRBV6-8	NA	TGTGCCATCAGCCCCTCTAACTATGGCTACACCTTC	CAISPSNYGYTF
TRBJ1-5	NA	TRBV28	NA	TGTGCCAGCACGGAGGGGGATCAGCCCCAGCATTTT	CASTEGDQPQHF
TRBJ1-1	NA	TRBV6-8	TRBD1	TGTGCCAGCGAGAAGACAGGGGTTACTGAAGCTTTCTTT	CASEKTGVTEAFF